A single T cell receptor (beta chain) is shown here with its context. This entry belongs to a study of T cell responses to AZD1222 COVID-19 vaccine. Clones were read by immunoSEQ multiplex PCR, and TCRdb kept only the in-frame ones, dropping some. The data contain 200,000 to 250,000 clones, roughly 94% of them singletons. Trimming removed 3 bases from V and 9 bases from J, with 16 bases in between. CDR3 length equals 14 residues. Per germline, CDR1 MNHEY and CDR2 SMNVEV (reference sequence). V gene TRBV27 combines with J gene TRBJ2-3, with D unclear. Sequencing was performed on peripheral blood, taken 28 days after the second dose of the MenACWY control vaccine. The receptor was isolated from an adult who received the MenACWY meningococcal vaccine as a control. The CDR3 is CASSFQPDKGTQYF. In DNA, the CDR3 is TGTGCCAGCAGTTTCCAACCTGATAAAGGGACGCAGTATTTT.